These 20 T cell receptor beta chains came from one sample sequenced in a study of blood T cell repertoires in COVID-19. Generated by immunoSEQ multiplex PCR, the TCRdb table keeps only in-frame clones and is missing some. Of nearly 300,000 clones listed, approximately 90% are singletons. Sequencing used peripheral blood. Receptors were obtained from a woman in her twenties or thirties who had recovered from COVID-19.

The chain recombines TRBV5-1 with TRBJ1-2; 8 bases align to TRBD1. V shed 4 bases and J 0 bases; nucleotides not matched to a gene: 2. Germline values: CDR1 SGHRS, CDR2 YFSETQ. This CDR3 has 14 residues. Here the CDR3 reads CASSEDRANYGYTF. The CDR3 nucleotides read TGCGCCAGCAGCGAGGACAGGGCTAACTATGGCTACACCTTC.

CDR3 nucleotide sequence: TGTGCCAGCAGCCAGAAGACTAGCGGGGGGCAATCGTCCTACGAGCAGTACTTC. It codes for CASSQKTSGGQSSYEQYF. V and J are TRBV4-2 and TRBJ2-7, with TRBD2 matching over 13 bases. V was pared by 3 bases and J by 1 base, with 9 bases of the junction left unmatched. Germline V gene data show CDR1 as LGHNA and CDR2 as YNFKEQ. This CDR3 region has 18 residues.

This chain uses TRBV5-4 with TRBJ1-2; D is possibly TRBD1 (5 bases). This CDR3 comprises 13 residues. CDR1 and CDR2 from the germline V gene are SGHNT and YYREEE (reference sequence). Deletions cut 3 bases from V and 4 bases from J, with 10 bases between. CDR3 loop: CASSSGGAYGYTF. The CDR3 nucleotides are TGTGCCAGCAGCTCGGGAGGGGCCTATGGCTACACCTTC.

The V call is TRBV6-1, the J call TRBJ2-5; 7 nucleotides match TRBD2. Looked up from germline, CDR1 is MNHNS and CDR2 is SASEGT. This CDR3 contains 15 residues. The V and J ends lost 3 bases and 9 bases, in that order; junction bases with no gene match: 13. The CDR3 loop reads CASSEGPVGGRSQYF. In DNA, the CDR3 is TGTGCCAGCAGTGAGGGCCCCGTGGGGGGGAGGTCCCAGTACTTC.

This clone was found a few times. The genes are TRBV7-9 and TRBJ2-1; 10 bases fit TRBD1. Per germline, CDR1 SEHNR and CDR2 FQNEAQ (reference sequence). The CDR3 has 16 residues. The V and J ends lost 2 bases and 4 bases, in that order; junction bases with no gene match: 5. The CDR3 DNA reads TGTGCCAGCAGCTTATTTGGGACAGGGGTATACAATGAGCAGTTCTTC. It translates to CASSLFGTGVYNEQFF.

The V call is TRBV24-1, the J call TRBJ1-2; possibly TRBD1 for D (6 bases). This CDR3 spans 15 amino acids. Germline-derived CDR1 and CDR2 are KGHDR and SFDVKD. V lost 3 bases and J 5 bases, leaving 15 bases between the germline ends. For the CDR3, the DNA is TGTGCCACCAGTGATCACACAGGGCCGCGGTATGGCTACACCTTC. Encoded protein: CATSDHTGPRYGYTF.

This clone has ten or more counts. The chain joins TRBV5-4 to TRBJ1-1, with 9 bases lining up with TRBD1. Trimming at V came to 3 bases and at J to 11 bases, leaving 14 bases not matched to a gene. CDR3 length: 15 residues. Germline V lookup: CDR1 SGHNT, CDR2 YYREEE (reference sequence). The CDR3: CASSSTQTGGFVAFF. CDR3 bases: TGTGCCAGCAGCTCGACCCAGACAGGGGGTTTCGTTGCTTTCTTT.

The chain has TRBV3-1 (or the pseudogene TRBV3-2) and TRBJ1-4, with 7 bases that match TRBD1. V dropped 8 bases and J dropped 8; count of bases not matched to a gene: 14. This CDR3 spans 15 amino acids. The germline CDR1 and CDR2 sequences are LGHDT and YNNKEL (reference sequence). Here the CDR3 reads CASGFRGQGGEKLFF. The CDR3 DNA follows: TGTGCCAGCGGCTTCCGGGGTCAGGGGGGAGAAAAACTGTTTTTT.

The V gene is TRBV5-8, the J gene TRBJ1-2; D gene uncertain. The CDR3 has 13 amino acids. Germline loops: CDR1 SGHTS, CDR2 YDEGEE. V lost 3 bases and J 2 bases, leaving 8 bases between the germline ends. This CDR3 is CASSSLPNYGYTF. Here the CDR3 DNA reads TGTGCCAGCAGCTCCCTCCCGAACTATGGCTACACCTTC.

The chain combines TRBV28 with TRBJ1-4, with 7 nucleotides matching TRBD1. There are 17 residues in the CDR3. V shed 4 bases and J 0 bases; nucleotides not matched to a gene: 8. CDR1 and CDR2 (germline): MDHEN, SYDVKM. DNA of the CDR3: TGTGCCAGCAGTTCCTCCTGGGACAGTACAACTAATGAAAAACTGTTTTTT. Protein: CASSSSWDSTTNEKLFF.

This sequence joins TRBV10-3 and TRBJ2-6, with unresolved D. This CDR3 is 15 amino acids long. Germline CDR1 is ENHRY and CDR2 is SYGVKD. V was clipped by 3 bases and J by 2 bases, with 8 bases between them. CDR3 region: CAISDELPGANVLTF. The CDR3 DNA is TGTGCCATCAGTGACGAGCTCCCTGGGGCCAACGTCCTGACTTTC.

The rearrangement links TRBV5-5 to TRBJ2-1, with D tentatively TRBD1 (6 bases). Per the germline V gene, CDR1 is SGHKS and CDR2 is YYEKEE (reference sequence). Trimming took off 5 bases at V and 8 bases at J, with 20 bases between the two ends. The CDR3 has 15 residues. This CDR3 is CASSSTGNNRDEQFF. The CDR3 coding sequence is TGTGCCAGCAGTTCTACAGGGAATAATCGGGATGAGCAGTTCTTC.

The gene calls are TRBV7-2 and TRBJ2-5; TRBD2 matches at 10 bases. This CDR3 is built from 15 residues. V lost 2 bases to trimming and J lost 4 bases; unmatched junction nucleotides: 4. Germline lookup yields CDR1 SGHTA and CDR2 FQGNSA. The CDR3 nucleotides read TGTGCCAGCAGCTTAAGGGCTAGCGGGGGAGAGACCCAGTACTTC. It codes for CASSLRASGGETQYF.

The V gene is TRBV5-1, the J gene TRBJ2-5; 10 positions match TRBD2. The CDR3 runs 16 residues. V trimming: 0 bases; J trimming: 1 base; junction bases outside the gene matches: 3. Germline V gene lookup returns CDR1 SGHRS and CDR2 YFSETQ. DNA for the CDR3: TGCGCCAGCAGCTTGGTAGCGGGGGGTTCCCAAGAGACCCAGTACTTC. Amino acids: CASSLVAGGSQETQYF.

The J gene is TRBJ1-3, the V gene TRBV18; D might be TRBD1 (6 bases). This CDR3 comprises 17 residues. The germline CDR1 and CDR2 sequences are KGHSH and LQKENI. V dropped 3 bases and J dropped 0 bases, with 15 bases sitting between them. The CDR3 sequence is CASSPGTHSVSGNTIYF. In DNA, the CDR3 is TGTGCCAGCTCACCCGGGACACATTCTGTCTCTGGAAACACCATATATTTT.

J is TRBJ2-3 and V is TRBV4-2; TRBD2 might be the D (5 bases). With 4 bases removed from V and 1 base from J, the gap between germline ends came to 12 bases. Per the germline V gene, CDR1 is LGHNA and CDR2 is YNFKEQ. The CDR3 has 15 amino acids. In DNA form, the CDR3 reads TGTGCCAGCAGCCGGACTTCCCTCGGCACAGATACGCAGTATTTT. Translated, it gives CASSRTSLGTDTQYF.

This clone came up a few times. One junction end does not reproduce the germline sequence, and a read error may be involved. The V and J genes are TRBV10-3 and TRBJ1-3, with 7 bases fitting TRBD1. Germline V gene sequence: CDR1 ENHRY, CDR2 SYGVKD. CDR3 length: 12 residues. Written as DNA, the CDR3 is TGTGCCATCAGTGAGACCGACAGGGCCGGAGATTTT. It is translated as CAISETDRAGDF.

V is TRBV7-3 and J is TRBJ2-4; TRBD1 agrees at 11 bases. Germline V gives CDR1 SGHTA, CDR2 FQGTGA. This CDR3 comprises 15 residues. V was pared by 5 bases and J by 7 bases, with 7 bases of the junction left unmatched. The CDR3 loop reads CASSNSGTGGNIQYF. The DNA of the CDR3 is TGTGCCAGCAGCAACTCCGGGACAGGGGGTAACATTCAGTACTTC.

The chain carries TRBV10-3 and TRBJ2-1; 8 nucleotides line up with TRBD2. The V segment lost 3 bases and the J segment 6 bases; nucleotides outside the gene matches: 13. CDR3 length equals 17 residues. Germline loops: CDR1 ENHRY, CDR2 SYGVKD. The CDR3 loop is CAISDPISGGAANEQFF. The CDR3 bases are TGTGCCATCAGTGATCCAATAAGCGGGGGCGCCGCCAATGAGCAGTTCTTC.

J is TRBJ2-1 and V is TRBV7-3, with D unclear. The germline V and J ends were trimmed by 2 bases and 5 bases, with 10 bases remaining between them. The germline V gene has CDR1 SGHTA and CDR2 FQGTGA. The CDR3 sequence is 14 residues long. CDR3 sequence (DNA): TGTGCCAGCAGCTTAGTCTCTGAGGACAATGAGCAGTTCTTC. It specifies CASSLVSEDNEQFF.